The present TCR beta chain was sequenced within a study of cytomegalovirus exposure and HLA in healthy donors. Overall study: The 120 or so validation repertoires were reported in a later analysis to have been generated on the same platform as the roughly 670 first-cohort repertoires. Overall study findings and caveats: Subsequent analysis revealed that first-cohort TCR clusters tended to co-occur in the approximately 120 validation repertoires. TCR beta chains numbering more than 150 were designated cytomegalovirus-associated.

Points on this clone: The antigen remains undetermined.

Sequenced by immunoSEQ multiplex PCR; TCRdb stores in-frame clones only, minus some. The sample contains roughly 250,000 clones, 85% to 90% of which appear only once. Deletions cut 4 bases from V and 5 bases from J, with 12 bases between. Germline values: CDR1 SNHLY, CDR2 FYNNEI. CDR3 size: 15 residues. Sequenced: PBMCs. V and J are TRBV2 and TRBJ1-6; D gene uncertain. The receptor was derived from a young man in good health and CMV-seronegative. CDR3 sequence: CASSVGTADNSPLHF. The CDR3 DNA reads TGTGCCAGCAGTGTCGGAACAGCCGATAATTCACCCCTCCACTTT.